This TCR beta chain is from a study of T cell responses to AZD1222 COVID-19 vaccine. Study at large: Recipients boosted at about 4 weeks or about 12 weeks are pooled.

Libraries were prepared by immunoSEQ multiplex PCR; TCRdb keeps only in-frame clonotypes and omits some of them. The repertoire holds around 200,000 clones, with approximately 91% as singletons. The germline CDR1 and CDR2 sequences are MNHNY and SVGAGI (reference sequence). V was cut by 6 bases and J by 7 bases, with 22 bases left in between. This CDR3 spans 15 amino acids. A word on this clone: Its antigen remains unidentified.

General study results and limits: Females made up more of the donors, who were largely white British, and clonal diversity may have come out too low. There were repertoire samples only from the period after the peak T cell response. Across the whole spike, CD4 TCRs peaked at regions 160-218 and 743-854.

The sample was peripheral blood, taken on day 0 of AZD1222 vaccination. This rearrangement joins TRBV6-6 to TRBJ2-7, with a possible D match to TRBD1 (6 bases). This sequence was found in an adult in good health. The chain's CDR3 is CASSTLNTGSEEQYF. The CDR3 nucleotides are TGTGCCAGCAGCACCTTGAATACAGGGTCCGAAGAGCAGTACTTC.